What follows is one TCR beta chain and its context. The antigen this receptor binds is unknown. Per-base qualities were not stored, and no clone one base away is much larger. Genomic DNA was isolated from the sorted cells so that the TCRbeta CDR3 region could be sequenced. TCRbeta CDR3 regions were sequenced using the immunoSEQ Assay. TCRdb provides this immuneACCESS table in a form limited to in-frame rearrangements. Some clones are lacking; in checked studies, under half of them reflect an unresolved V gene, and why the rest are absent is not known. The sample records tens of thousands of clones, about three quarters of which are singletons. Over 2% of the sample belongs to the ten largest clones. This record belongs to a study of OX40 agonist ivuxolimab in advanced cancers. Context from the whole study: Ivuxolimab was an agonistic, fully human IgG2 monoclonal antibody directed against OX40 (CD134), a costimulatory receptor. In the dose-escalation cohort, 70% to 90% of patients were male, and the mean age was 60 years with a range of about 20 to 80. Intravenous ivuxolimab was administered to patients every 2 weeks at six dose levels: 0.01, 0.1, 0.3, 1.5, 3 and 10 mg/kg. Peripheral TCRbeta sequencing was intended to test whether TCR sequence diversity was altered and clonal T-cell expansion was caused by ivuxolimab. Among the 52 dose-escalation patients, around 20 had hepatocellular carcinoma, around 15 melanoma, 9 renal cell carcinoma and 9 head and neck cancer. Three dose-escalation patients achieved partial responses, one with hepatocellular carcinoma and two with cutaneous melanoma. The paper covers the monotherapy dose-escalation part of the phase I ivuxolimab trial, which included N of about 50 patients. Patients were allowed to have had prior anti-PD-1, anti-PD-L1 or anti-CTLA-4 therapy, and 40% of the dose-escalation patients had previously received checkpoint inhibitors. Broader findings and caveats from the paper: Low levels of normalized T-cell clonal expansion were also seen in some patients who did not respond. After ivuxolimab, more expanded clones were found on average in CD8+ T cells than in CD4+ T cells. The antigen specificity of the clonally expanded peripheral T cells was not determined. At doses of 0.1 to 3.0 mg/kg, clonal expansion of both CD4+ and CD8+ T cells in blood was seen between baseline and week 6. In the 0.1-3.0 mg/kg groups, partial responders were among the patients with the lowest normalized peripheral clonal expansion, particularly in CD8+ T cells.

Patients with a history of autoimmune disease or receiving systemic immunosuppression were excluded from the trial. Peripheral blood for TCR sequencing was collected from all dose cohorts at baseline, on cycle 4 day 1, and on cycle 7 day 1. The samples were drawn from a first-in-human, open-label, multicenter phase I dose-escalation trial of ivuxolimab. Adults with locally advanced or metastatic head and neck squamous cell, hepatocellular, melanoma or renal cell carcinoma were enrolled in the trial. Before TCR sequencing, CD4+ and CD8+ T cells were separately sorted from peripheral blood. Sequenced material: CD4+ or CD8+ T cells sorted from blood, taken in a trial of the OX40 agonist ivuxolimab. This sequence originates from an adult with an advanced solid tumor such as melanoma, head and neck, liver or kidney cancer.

The DNA reads as follows: TGTGCCAGCAGTTTGGGTTGGGCTAGCACAGATACGCAGTATTTT. It specifies CASSLGWASTDTQYF. The chain was built from TRBV27 and TRBJ2-3, with the D segment identity uncertain. From the cysteine through the phenylalanine, the CDR3 covers 15 amino acids. The CDR3 DNA has 45 bases and is translated from base 1. Sequences MNHEY (CDR1) and SMNVEV (CDR2) are obtained from the germline V gene (reference sequence). Trimming takes 3 bases from V and 0 bases from J, and the germline ends sit 10 bases apart.